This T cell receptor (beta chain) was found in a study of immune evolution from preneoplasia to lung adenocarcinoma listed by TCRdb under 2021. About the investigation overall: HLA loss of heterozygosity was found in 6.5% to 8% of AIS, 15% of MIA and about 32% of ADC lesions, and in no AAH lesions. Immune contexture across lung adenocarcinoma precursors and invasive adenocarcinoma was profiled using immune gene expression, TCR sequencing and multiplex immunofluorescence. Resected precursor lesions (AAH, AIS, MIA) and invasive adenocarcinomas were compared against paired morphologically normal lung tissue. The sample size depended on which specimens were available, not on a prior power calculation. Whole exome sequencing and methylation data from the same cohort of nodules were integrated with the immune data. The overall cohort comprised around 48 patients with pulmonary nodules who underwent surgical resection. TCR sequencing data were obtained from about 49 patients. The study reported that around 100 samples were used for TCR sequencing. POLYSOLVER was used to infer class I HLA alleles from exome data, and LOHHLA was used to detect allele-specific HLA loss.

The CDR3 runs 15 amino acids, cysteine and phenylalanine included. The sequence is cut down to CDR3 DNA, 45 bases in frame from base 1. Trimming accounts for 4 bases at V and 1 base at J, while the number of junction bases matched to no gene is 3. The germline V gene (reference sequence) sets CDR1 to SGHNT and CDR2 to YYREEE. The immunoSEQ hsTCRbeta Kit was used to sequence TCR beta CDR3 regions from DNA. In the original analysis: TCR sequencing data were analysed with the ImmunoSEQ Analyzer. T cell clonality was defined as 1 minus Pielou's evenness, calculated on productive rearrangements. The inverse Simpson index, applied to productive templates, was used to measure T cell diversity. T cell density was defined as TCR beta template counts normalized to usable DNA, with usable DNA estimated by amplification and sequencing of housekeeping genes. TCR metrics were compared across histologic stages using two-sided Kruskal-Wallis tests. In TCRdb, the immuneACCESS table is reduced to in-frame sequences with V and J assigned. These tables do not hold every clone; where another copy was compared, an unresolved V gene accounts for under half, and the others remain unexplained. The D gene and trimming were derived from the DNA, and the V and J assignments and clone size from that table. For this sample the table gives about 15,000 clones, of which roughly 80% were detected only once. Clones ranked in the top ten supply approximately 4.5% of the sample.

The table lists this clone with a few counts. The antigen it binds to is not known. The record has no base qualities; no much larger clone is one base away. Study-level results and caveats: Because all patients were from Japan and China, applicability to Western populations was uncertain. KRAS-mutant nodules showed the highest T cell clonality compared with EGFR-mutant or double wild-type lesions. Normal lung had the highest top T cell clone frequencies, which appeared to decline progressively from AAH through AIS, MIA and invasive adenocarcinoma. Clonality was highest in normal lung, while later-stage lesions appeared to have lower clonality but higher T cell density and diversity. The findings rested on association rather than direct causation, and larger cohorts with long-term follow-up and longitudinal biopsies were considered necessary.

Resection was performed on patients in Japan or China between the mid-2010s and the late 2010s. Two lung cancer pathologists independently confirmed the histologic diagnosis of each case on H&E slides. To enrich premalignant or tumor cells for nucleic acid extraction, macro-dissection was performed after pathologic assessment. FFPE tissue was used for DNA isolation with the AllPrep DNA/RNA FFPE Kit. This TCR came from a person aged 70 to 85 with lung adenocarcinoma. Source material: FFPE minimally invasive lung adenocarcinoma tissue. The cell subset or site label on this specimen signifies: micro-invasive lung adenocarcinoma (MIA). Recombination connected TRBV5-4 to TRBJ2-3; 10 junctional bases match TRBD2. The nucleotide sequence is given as TGTGCCAGCAGCGCAGGACTAGCGGGCACAGATACGCAGTATTTT. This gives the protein CASSAGLAGTDTQYF.